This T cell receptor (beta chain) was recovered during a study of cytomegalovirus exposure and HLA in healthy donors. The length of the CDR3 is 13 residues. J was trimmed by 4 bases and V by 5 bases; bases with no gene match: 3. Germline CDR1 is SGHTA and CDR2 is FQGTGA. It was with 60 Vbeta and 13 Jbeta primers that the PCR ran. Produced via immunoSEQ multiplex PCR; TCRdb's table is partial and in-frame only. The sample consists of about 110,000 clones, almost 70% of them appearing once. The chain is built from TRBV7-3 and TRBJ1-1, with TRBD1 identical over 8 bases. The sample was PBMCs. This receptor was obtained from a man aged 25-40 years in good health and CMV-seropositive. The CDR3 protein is CASSKTGGTEAFF. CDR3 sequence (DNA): TGTGCCAGCAGCAAAACAGGGGGCACTGAAGCTTTCTTT.